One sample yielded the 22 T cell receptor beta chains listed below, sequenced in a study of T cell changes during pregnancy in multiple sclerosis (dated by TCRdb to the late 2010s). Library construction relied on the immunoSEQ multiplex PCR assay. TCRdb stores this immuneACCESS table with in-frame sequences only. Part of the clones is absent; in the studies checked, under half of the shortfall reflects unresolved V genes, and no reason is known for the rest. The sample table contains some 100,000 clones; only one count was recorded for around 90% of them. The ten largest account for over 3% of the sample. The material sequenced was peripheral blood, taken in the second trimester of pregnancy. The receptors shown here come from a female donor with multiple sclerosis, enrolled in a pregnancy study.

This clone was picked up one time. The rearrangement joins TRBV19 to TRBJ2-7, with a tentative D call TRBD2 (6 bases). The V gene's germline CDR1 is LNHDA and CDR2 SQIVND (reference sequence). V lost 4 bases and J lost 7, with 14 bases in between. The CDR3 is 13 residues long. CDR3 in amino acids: CASSNRAAGEQYF. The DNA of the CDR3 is TGTGCCAGTAGTAACCGGGCGGCGGGAGAGCAGTACTTC.

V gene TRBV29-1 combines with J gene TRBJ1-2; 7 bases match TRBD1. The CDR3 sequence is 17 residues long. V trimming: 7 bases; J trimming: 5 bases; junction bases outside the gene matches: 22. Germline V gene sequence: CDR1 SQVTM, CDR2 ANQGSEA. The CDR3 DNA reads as TGCAGCGGGTCCGGGACAGAGTCCTCTCCGGAAGGGTATGGCTACACCTTC. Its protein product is CSGSGTESSPEGYGYTF.

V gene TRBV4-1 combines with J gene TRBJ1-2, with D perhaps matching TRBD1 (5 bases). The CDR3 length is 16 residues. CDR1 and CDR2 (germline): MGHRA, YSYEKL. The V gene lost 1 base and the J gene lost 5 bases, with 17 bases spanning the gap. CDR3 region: CASSQAGGGARYGYTF. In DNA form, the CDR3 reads TGCGCCAGCAGCCAAGCGGGGGGAGGGGCGCGTTATGGCTACACCTTC.

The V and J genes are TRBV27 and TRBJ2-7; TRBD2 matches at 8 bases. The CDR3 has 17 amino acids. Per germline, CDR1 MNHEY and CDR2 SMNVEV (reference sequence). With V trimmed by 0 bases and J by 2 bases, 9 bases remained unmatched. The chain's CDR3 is CASSLSIPSGSTYEQYF. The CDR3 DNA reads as TGTGCCAGCAGTTTATCGATTCCGAGCGGGAGTACCTACGAGCAGTACTTC.

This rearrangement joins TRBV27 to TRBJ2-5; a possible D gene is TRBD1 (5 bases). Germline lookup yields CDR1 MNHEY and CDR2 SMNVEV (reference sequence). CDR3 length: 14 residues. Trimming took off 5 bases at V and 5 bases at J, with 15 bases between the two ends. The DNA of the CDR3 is TGTGCCAGCAGTCCCACGTGGGCAGGGGAGACCCAGTACTTC. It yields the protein CASSPTWAGETQYF.

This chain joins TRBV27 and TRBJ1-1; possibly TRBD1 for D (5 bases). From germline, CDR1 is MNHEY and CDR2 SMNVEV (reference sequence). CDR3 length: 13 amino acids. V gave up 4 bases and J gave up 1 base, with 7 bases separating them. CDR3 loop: CASSYGANTEAFF. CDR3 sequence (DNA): TGTGCCAGCAGTTATGGGGCGAACACTGAAGCTTTCTTT.

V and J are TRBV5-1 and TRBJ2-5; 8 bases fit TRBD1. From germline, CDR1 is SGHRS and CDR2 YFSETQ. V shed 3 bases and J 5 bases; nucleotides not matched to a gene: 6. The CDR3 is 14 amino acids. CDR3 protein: CASSYDRGYETQYF. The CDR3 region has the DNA TGCGCCAGCAGCTATGACAGGGGATATGAGACCCAGTACTTC.

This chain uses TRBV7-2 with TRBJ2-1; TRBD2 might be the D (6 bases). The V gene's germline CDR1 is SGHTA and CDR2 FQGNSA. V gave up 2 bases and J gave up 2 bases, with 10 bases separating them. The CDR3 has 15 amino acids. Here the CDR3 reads CASSLQRGTYNEQFF. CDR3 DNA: TGTGCCAGCAGCTTACAACGGGGGACCTACAATGAGCAGTTCTTC.

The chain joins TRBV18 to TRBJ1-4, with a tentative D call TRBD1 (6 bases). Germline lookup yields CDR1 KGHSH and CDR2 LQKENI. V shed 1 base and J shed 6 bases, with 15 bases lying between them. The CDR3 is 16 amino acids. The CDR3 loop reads CASSPLRGYIDEKLFF. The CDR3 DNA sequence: TGTGCCAGCTCACCACTCAGGGGATATATAGATGAAAAACTGTTTTTT.

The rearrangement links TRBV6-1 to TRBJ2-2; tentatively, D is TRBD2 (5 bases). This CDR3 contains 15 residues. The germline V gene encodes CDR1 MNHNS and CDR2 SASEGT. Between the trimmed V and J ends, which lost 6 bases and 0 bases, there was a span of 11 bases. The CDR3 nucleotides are TGTGCCAGCAGGTCCGGGATAGCGAACACCGGGGAGCTGTTTTTT. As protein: CASRSGIANTGELFF.

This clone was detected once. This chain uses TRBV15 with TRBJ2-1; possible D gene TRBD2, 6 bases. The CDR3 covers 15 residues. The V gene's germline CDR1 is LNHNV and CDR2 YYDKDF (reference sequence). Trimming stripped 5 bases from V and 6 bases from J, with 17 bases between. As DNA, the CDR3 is TGTGCCACCAGCGGGACTCCACTACGGAGCAATGAGCAGTTCTTC. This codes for CATSGTPLRSNEQFF.

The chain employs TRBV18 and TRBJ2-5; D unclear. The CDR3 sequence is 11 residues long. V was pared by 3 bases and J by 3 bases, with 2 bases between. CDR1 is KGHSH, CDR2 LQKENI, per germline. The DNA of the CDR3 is TGTGCCAGCTCACCTAAAGAGACCCAGTACTTC. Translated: CASSPKETQYF.

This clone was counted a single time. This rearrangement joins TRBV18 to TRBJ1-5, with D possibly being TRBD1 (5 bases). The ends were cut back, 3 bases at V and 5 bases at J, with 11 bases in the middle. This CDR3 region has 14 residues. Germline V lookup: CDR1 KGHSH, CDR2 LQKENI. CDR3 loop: CASSPKGGDQPQHF. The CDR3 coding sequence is TGTGCCAGCTCACCCAAGGGAGGGGATCAGCCCCAGCATTTT.

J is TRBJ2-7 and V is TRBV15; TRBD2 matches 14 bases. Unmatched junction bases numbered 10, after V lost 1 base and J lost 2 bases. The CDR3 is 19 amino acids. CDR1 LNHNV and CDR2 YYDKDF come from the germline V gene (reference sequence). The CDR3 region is CATSRAGLAGAHETYEQYF. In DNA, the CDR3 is TGTGCCACCAGCAGAGCGGGACTAGCGGGAGCCCATGAGACCTACGAGCAGTACTTC.

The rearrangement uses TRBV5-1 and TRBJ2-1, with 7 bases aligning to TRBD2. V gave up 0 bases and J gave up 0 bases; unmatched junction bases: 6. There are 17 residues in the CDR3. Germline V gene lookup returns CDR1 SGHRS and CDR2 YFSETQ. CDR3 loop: CASSLAPGRSSYNEQFF. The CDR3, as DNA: TGCGCCAGCAGCTTGGCCCCCGGGAGGAGCTCCTACAATGAGCAGTTCTTC.

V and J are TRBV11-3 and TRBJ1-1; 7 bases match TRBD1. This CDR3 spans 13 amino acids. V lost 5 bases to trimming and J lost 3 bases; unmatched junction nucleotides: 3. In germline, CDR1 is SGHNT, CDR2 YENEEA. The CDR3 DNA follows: TGTGCCAGCAGCCGGGACAGAGACACTGAAGCTTTCTTT. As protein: CASSRDRDTEAFF.

CDR3 in DNA: TGTGCCAGCAGTGGGACAGGGGGGTCGGAGACCCAGTACTTC. Translation gives CASSGTGGSETQYF. This sequence joins TRBV25-1 and TRBJ2-5, with 10 bases lining up with TRBD1. The V segment lost 4 bases and the J segment 5 bases; nucleotides outside the gene matches: 4. The germline gives CDR1 MGHDK, CDR2 SYGVNS. The CDR3 contains 14 residues. Together with reference TRBV25-1 and TRBJ2-5, the CDR3 gives the full variable domain: EADIYQTPRYLVIGTGKKITLECSQTMGHDKMYWYQQDPGMELHLIHYSYGVNSTEKGDLSSESTVSRIRTEHFPLTLESARPSHTSQYLCASSGTGGSETQYFGPGTRLLVL.

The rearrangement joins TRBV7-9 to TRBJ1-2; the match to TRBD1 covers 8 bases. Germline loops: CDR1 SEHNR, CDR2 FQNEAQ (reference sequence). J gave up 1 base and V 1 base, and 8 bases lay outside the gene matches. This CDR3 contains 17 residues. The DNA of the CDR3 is TGTGCCAGCAGCTTAGATCATCAGGGACAGGATAACTATGGCTACACCTTC. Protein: CASSLDHQGQDNYGYTF.

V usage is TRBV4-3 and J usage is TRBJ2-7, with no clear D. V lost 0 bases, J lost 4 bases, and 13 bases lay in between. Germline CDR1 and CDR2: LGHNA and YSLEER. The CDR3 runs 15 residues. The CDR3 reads CASSQDLGRGYEQYF. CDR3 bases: TGCGCCAGCAGCCAAGATCTGGGCCGTGGTTACGAGCAGTACTTC.

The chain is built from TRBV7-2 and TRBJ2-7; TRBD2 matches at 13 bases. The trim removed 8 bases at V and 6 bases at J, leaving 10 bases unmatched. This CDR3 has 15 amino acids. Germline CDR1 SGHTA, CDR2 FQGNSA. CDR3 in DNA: TGTGCCAGCGGCCGAACTGGACTAGCGGGAGTCGAGCAGTACTTC. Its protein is CASGRTGLAGVEQYF.

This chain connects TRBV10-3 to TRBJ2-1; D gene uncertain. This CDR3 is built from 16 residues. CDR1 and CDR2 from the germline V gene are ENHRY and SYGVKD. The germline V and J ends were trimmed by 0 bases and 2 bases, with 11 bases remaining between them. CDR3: CAISESPPTTYNEQFF. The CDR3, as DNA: TGTGCCATCAGTGAGTCCCCGCCTACCACCTACAATGAGCAGTTCTTC.

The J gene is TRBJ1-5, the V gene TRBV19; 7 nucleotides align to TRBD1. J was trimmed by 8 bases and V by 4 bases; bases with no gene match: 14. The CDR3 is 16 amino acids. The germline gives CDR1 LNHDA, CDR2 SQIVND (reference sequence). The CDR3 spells CASSTGGTFFIEPQHF. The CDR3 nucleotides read TGTGCCAGTAGTACAGGGGGGACATTTTTTATCGAGCCCCAGCATTTT.